Each of the 25 T cell receptor beta chains below was sequenced from the same sample in a study of shared clonotypes between healthy human individuals. The table came from immunoSEQ multiplex PCR; TCRdb's copy has only in-frame clones and leaves some out. The sample has around 500,000 clones; approximately 82% are singletons. The sequenced sample was PBMCs. The receptor source for this set is a woman in her thirties or forties in good health. Some clones in this sample may be carry-over from other donors' samples.

This clone has only one observation. The rearrangement joins TRBV27 to TRBJ1-1, with D unresolved. The CDR3 loop spans 14 amino acids. V lost 5 bases and J lost 5, with 15 bases in between. CDR1 and CDR2 (germline): MNHEY, SMNVEV (reference sequence). CDR3: CASSPSRVGTEAFF. The DNA for the CDR3 is TGTGCCAGCAGTCCCTCGAGGGTTGGGACTGAAGCTTTCTTT.

The chain couples TRBV30 to TRBJ1-2; the D gene is possibly TRBD1 (5 bases). V was clipped by 3 bases and J by 0 bases, with 11 bases between them. CDR1 is GTSNPN and CDR2 is SVGIG in the germline V gene (reference sequence). The CDR3 is 14 residues long. The CDR3 DNA reads TGTGCCTGGAGGGCGGGGCGATCTAACTATGGCTACACCTTC. Translated, it gives CAWRAGRSNYGYTF.

The chain's CDR3 is CASSLKGVGEQYF. CDR3 nucleotides: TGCGCCAGCAGCCTTAAGGGGGTGGGCGAGCAGTACTTC. This chain joins TRBV4-3 and TRBJ2-7; possible D gene TRBD1, 6 bases. CDR3 length: 13 residues. CDR1 is LGHNA and CDR2 is YSLEER in the germline V gene. Trimming shortened V by 4 bases and J by 6 bases, and 13 bases separated the two germline ends.

A few counts support this clone. CDR3 nucleotide sequence: TGTGCCAGCAGTGACGGACAGGCCGGGCTCTTTGGCTACACCTTC. Encoded protein: CASSDGQAGLFGYTF. The chain joins TRBV25-1 to TRBJ1-2; TRBD1 agrees at 7 bases. Trimming took 3 bases from V and 7 from J; bases not matched to a gene: 11. The CDR3 totals 15 residues. The germline V gene encodes CDR1 MGHDK and CDR2 SYGVNS.

The chain joins TRBV5-1 to TRBJ2-3; 9 bases line up with TRBD2. The CDR3 loop spans 16 amino acids. In germline, CDR1 is SGHRS, CDR2 YFSETQ. The V gene end was trimmed by 3 bases and the J gene end by 4 bases; junction bases not matched to a gene: 9. The CDR3 sequence: CASSSRGSGSADTQYF. The CDR3 bases are TGCGCCAGCAGCTCCAGGGGTAGCGGGAGTGCAGATACGCAGTATTTT.

Points on this clone: Other DNA sequences in the same sample also yield this CDR3. Here the CDR3 DNA reads TGTGCCAGCAGTTTGTCGGGGACCGGGGAGCTGTTTTTT. This sequence encodes CASSLSGTGELFF. This chain links TRBV28 with TRBJ2-2; the D gene is possibly TRBD2 (5 bases). This CDR3 is 13 amino acids long. The V gene lost 3 bases and the J gene lost 5 bases, with 7 bases spanning the gap. Germline V CDR1 and CDR2: MDHEN, SYDVKM. Variable domain in full (rest from reference TRBV28 and TRBJ2-2): DVKVTQSSRYLVKRTGEKVFLECVQDMDHENMFWYRQDPGLGLRLIYFSYDVKMKEKGDIPEGYSVSREKKERFSLILESASTNQTSMYLCASSLSGTGELFFGEGSRLTVL.

This clone has only one observation. The chain recombines TRBV5-1 with TRBJ1-6, with TRBD1 matching 7 bases. The CDR3 loop spans 14 amino acids. Germline V gene data show CDR1 as SGHRS and CDR2 as YFSETQ. V shed 2 bases and J 13 bases; nucleotides not matched to a gene: 9. The CDR3: CASSFEGGNGPLHF. The CDR3 DNA sequence: TGCGCCAGCAGCTTCGAAGGGGGCAACGGCCCCCTCCACTTT.

Only a few counts were recorded for this clone. This chain links TRBV6-6 with TRBJ2-1; the match to TRBD1 covers 10 bases. There are 15 residues in the CDR3. J was trimmed by 2 bases and V by 6 bases; bases with no gene match: 4. Per germline, CDR1 MNHNY and CDR2 SVGAGI (reference sequence). The DNA of the CDR3 is TGTGCCAGCAGCCCCGGACAGGGGGCCTACAATGAGCAGTTCTTC. Its translation is CASSPGQGAYNEQFF.

This chain links TRBV4-2 with TRBJ2-7; D is perhaps TRBD2 (5 bases). This CDR3 is built from 16 residues. Germline V gene data show CDR1 as LGHNA and CDR2 as YNFKEQ. Between the trimmed V and J ends, which lost 0 bases and 2 bases, there was a span of 14 bases. The CDR3 reads CASSQESGRATYEQYF. CDR3 bases: TGTGCCAGCAGCCAAGAAAGTGGGCGGGCGACCTACGAGCAGTACTTC.

The chain carries TRBV25-1 and TRBJ2-3; D is perhaps TRBD2 (5 bases). Trimming shortened V by 3 bases and J by 5 bases, and 12 bases separated the two germline ends. The CDR3 runs to 14 residues. Germline CDR1 reads MGHDK; CDR2 reads SYGVNS. The DNA for the CDR3 is TGTGCCAGCAGTGAGCGGGTGTTAGGAGATACGCAGTATTTT. Protein product: CASSERVLGDTQYF.

This rearrangement joins TRBV4-2 to TRBJ2-1; TRBD2 might be the D (5 bases). V was clipped by 0 bases and J by 6 bases, with 12 bases between them. The CDR3 sequence is 15 residues long. The V gene's germline CDR1 is LGHNA and CDR2 YNFKEQ. CDR3 DNA sequence: TGTGCCAGCAGCCAAGAAGCGAGCGGCAGCAATGAGCAGTTCTTC. Translating gives CASSQEASGSNEQFF.

This chain links TRBV6-6 with TRBJ2-7; 7 bases agree with TRBD2. CDR1 is MNHNY and CDR2 is SVGAGI in the germline V gene (reference sequence). The CDR3 has 12 residues. The V segment lost 5 bases and the J segment 5 bases; nucleotides outside the gene matches: 3. CDR3 region: CASSPGLHEQYF. CDR3 sequence (DNA): TGTGCCAGCAGTCCGGGACTACACGAGCAGTACTTC.

V and J are TRBV2 and TRBJ1-5; tentative D call: TRBD1 (6 bases). This CDR3 is 14 amino acids long. The V gene lost 3 bases and the J gene lost 8 bases, with 14 bases spanning the gap. CDR1 is SNHLY, CDR2 FYNNEI, per germline. DNA of the CDR3: TGTGCCAGCAGTGATAGTACAGGGATGAAGCCCCAGCATTTT. Its protein product is CASSDSTGMKPQHF. Full variable domain (outside the CDR3, taken from reference TRBV2 and TRBJ1-5): EPEVTQTPSHQVTQMGQEVILRCVPISNHLYFYWYRQILGQKVEFLVSFYNNEISEKSEIFDDQFSVERPDGSNFTLKIRSTKLEDSAMYFCASSDSTGMKPQHFGDGTRLSIL.

This chain links TRBV5-1 with TRBJ2-1; the D gene is possibly TRBD1 (5 bases). The CDR3 is 17 amino acids. Germline V gene data show CDR1 as SGHRS and CDR2 as YFSETQ. V lost 0 bases and J lost 0, with 13 bases in between. CDR3 sequence (DNA): TGCGCCAGCAGCTTGGCGTGGACAAGGGGCTCCTACAATGAGCAGTTCTTC. Translating it yields CASSLAWTRGSYNEQFF.

The chain combines TRBV28 with TRBJ2-7; 12 bases map to TRBD2. The CDR3 sequence is 15 residues long. Unmatched junction bases numbered 5, after V lost 5 bases and J lost 3 bases. Germline CDR1 MDHEN, CDR2 SYDVKM. CDR3 nucleotide sequence: TGTGCCAGCAGTCCTCCTAGCGGGGGGGGCTACGAGCAGTACTTC. This encodes CASSPPSGGGYEQYF.

The chain uses TRBV4-2 and TRBJ2-7; D uncertain. CDR1 is LGHNA, CDR2 YNFKEQ, per germline. This CDR3 spans 15 amino acids. V lost 0 bases and J lost 3, with 12 bases in between. CDR3 in DNA: TGTGCCAGCAGCCAAGATAGTTCTCCGGACTACGAGCAGTACTTC. Its translation is CASSQDSSPDYEQYF.

The V gene is TRBV18, the J gene TRBJ1-4; D is undetermined. There are 14 residues in the CDR3. V was shortened by 1 base and J by 8 bases, with 11 bases between the two germline ends. From germline, CDR1 is KGHSH and CDR2 LQKENI. CDR3 nucleotides: TGTGCCAGCTCACCACGTACCGAAGCGGAAAAACTGTTTTTT. Translating gives CASSPRTEAEKLFF.

The chain carries TRBV6-5 and TRBJ2-1, with TRBD1 matching over 11 bases. From germline, CDR1 is MNHEY and CDR2 SVGAGI. The length of the CDR3 is 14 residues. V dropped 5 bases and J dropped 6; count of bases not matched to a gene: 3. The CDR3 bases are TGTGCCAGCAGTACCGGGACAGGGGGCAATGAGCAGTTCTTC. This encodes CASSTGTGGNEQFF.

The V call is TRBV9, the J call TRBJ1-1; TRBD1 agrees at 9 bases. V lost 3 bases and J lost 4; bases outside the gene matches: 16. Germline assignment: CDR1 SGDLS and CDR2 YYNGEE. The CDR3 runs 18 residues. In DNA, the CDR3 is TGTGCCAGCAGCGCCAACAGGGGGCGTACGAGTTTGGGCACTGAAGCTTTCTTT. Amino acids: CASSANRGRTSLGTEAFF.

The chain joins TRBV29-1 to TRBJ2-2; 9 nucleotides line up with TRBD2. The CDR3 contains 15 residues. Trimming cost V 6 bases and J 6 bases; bases outside gene matches: 11. Germline CDR1 and CDR2: SQVTM and ANQGSEA. DNA for the CDR3: TGCAGCGTGACTATCGGCGGGAGGGCCCCCGGGGAGCTGTTTTTT. This translates into CSVTIGGRAPGELFF.

The V call is TRBV2, the J call TRBJ2-7; 7 nucleotides align to TRBD2. From germline, CDR1 is SNHLY and CDR2 FYNNEI. The CDR3 runs 14 residues. The V gene end was trimmed by 8 bases and the J gene end by 5 bases; junction bases not matched to a gene: 12. For the CDR3, the DNA is TGTGCCAGCGGCCGGACTAGAAGGCGCCACGAGCAGTACTTC. It codes for CASGRTRRRHEQYF.

In its sample, this clone was seen a few times. The chain uses TRBV7-9 and TRBJ1-2; D might be TRBD1 (5 bases). Looked up from germline, CDR1 is SEHNR and CDR2 is FQNEAQ (reference sequence). Trimming stripped 2 bases from V and 8 bases from J, with 15 bases between. The CDR3 spans 14 residues. The CDR3 region is CASSLLEGLGGYTF. The CDR3, as DNA: TGTGCCAGCAGCTTATTGGAGGGGCTGGGCGGCTACACCTTC.

V usage is TRBV28 and J usage is TRBJ1-4, with TRBD1 as a possible D gene (6 bases). Per germline, CDR1 MDHEN and CDR2 SYDVKM. The CDR3 has 16 amino acids. Trimming shortened V by 2 bases and J by 5 bases, and 15 bases separated the two germline ends. The CDR3 DNA reads TGTGCCAGCAGTTTAAGGTCAGGGGCGGGGAATGAAAAACTGTTTTTT. Protein: CASSLRSGAGNEKLFF.

This chain joins TRBV15 and TRBJ2-7, with TRBD2 identical over 13 bases. J gave up 1 base and V 0 bases, and 9 bases lay outside the gene matches. The CDR3 sequence is 19 residues long. Germline V gene data show CDR1 as LNHNV and CDR2 as YYDKDF (reference sequence). The DNA of the CDR3 is TGTGCCACCAGCAGAGATGTCGGAGGACTAGCGGGAGTTTCCTACGAGCAGTACTTC. This translates into CATSRDVGGLAGVSYEQYF. The complete variable domain, with remaining parts taken from reference TRBV15 and TRBJ2-7, reads DAMVIQNPRYQVTQFGKPVTLSCSQTLNHNVMYWYQQKSSQAPKLLFHYYDKDFNNEADTPDNFQSRRPNTSFCFLDIRSPGLGDTAMYLCATSRDVGGLAGVSYEQYFGPGTRLTVT.

V gene TRBV7-8 combines with J gene TRBJ2-1, with D hard to call. V lost 5 bases to trimming and J lost 8 bases, with 13 bases between them. The CDR3 covers 13 residues. Germline CDR1 SGHVS, CDR2 FQNEAQ. CDR3 amino acids: CASSATASDEQFF. CDR3 in DNA: TGTGCCAGCAGCGCCACCGCGTCGGATGAGCAGTTCTTC. The variable domain in full, with the rest retrieved from reference TRBV7-8 and TRBJ2-1, is GAGVSQSPRYKVAKRGQDVALRCDPISGHVSLFWYQQALGQGPEFLTYFQNEAQLDKSGLPSDRFFAERPEGSVSTLKIQRTQQEDSAVYLCASSATASDEQFFGPGTRLTVL.